These 13 T cell receptor beta chains share one sample of origin, sequenced in a study of persistence of HIV-infected CD4 T cells. The stimulus was an HIV-1 Gag 15-mer peptide pool, 0.8 to 1 ug/peptide/mL. CD4+ T cells upregulating both CD40 ligand and CD69 were sorted as responding cells. The immunoSEQ assay was version 4, run in survey mode. Profiling relied on immunoSEQ multiplex PCR, and the TCRdb table lists in-frame clones only, not all of them. The table has tens of thousands of clones, roughly 70% seen once; the top ten hold 1.4%. Their target antigens are unknown. Specimen: CD4+ T cells sorted from PBMCs after roughly 18-hour stimulation, collected from a patient who received antiretroviral therapy. Receptors originate from an adult man with HIV who was CMV-seropositive.

This clone has a handful of counts. The chain joins TRBV7-2 to TRBJ1-5, with D possibly TRBD1 on 6 matching bases. V dropped 0 bases and J dropped 3 bases, with 15 bases sitting between them. From germline, CDR1 is SGHTA and CDR2 FQGNSA. CDR3 length equals 17 residues. CDR3 nucleotides: TGTGCCAGCAGCTTAGCGGGAGAAAGGGGGACCAATCAGCCCCAGCATTTT. Its translation: CASSLAGERGTNQPQHF.

This clone has a single count. CDR3 DNA: TGTGCCAGCAATTTTCGCGACGGCTTCTCTGGAAACACCATATATTTT. The encoded protein is CASNFRDGFSGNTIYF. The chain joins TRBV6-6 to TRBJ1-3; D call uncertain. CDR1 is MNHNY and CDR2 is SVGAGI in the germline V gene (reference sequence). CDR3 length: 16 amino acids. V was pared by 7 bases and J by 0 bases, with 16 bases between.

This chain joins TRBV7-9 and TRBJ1-1; D might be TRBD1 (6 bases). V gave up 5 bases and J gave up 4 bases, with 20 bases separating them. Germline V gene lookup returns CDR1 SEHNR and CDR2 FQNEAQ (reference sequence). This CDR3 has 16 residues. The CDR3 is CASSPRSYRVGTEAFF. DNA of the CDR3: TGTGCCAGCAGCCCCCGGAGCTACAGGGTTGGCACTGAAGCTTTCTTT. The full variable domain, completed using reference TRBV7-9 and TRBJ1-1, is DTGVSQNPRHKITKRGQNVTFRCDPISEHNRLYWYRQTLGQGPEFLTYFQNEAQLEKSRLLSDRFSAERPKGSFSTLEIQRTEQGDSAMYLCASSPRSYRVGTEAFFGQGTRLTVV.

V is TRBV19 and J is TRBJ1-6; no firm D call. Germline loops: CDR1 LNHDA, CDR2 SQIVND (reference sequence). With 5 bases removed from V and 12 bases from J, the gap between germline ends came to 11 bases. The CDR3 is 12 amino acids. CDR3 amino acids: CASSQPHRPLHF. The CDR3 DNA reads as TGTGCCAGTAGTCAACCCCATAGACCCCTCCACTTT.

This chain uses TRBV6-5 with TRBJ2-7, with D perhaps TRBD2 (6 bases). V lost 6 bases and J 4 bases, leaving 13 bases between the germline ends. Germline V gene lookup returns CDR1 MNHEY and CDR2 SVGAGI. The CDR3 contains 13 residues. The CDR3 here is CASSRGESYEQYF. The CDR3 nucleotides are TGTGCCAGCAGCCGCGGGGAATCATACGAGCAGTACTTC.

The rearrangement joins TRBV6-2 or TRBV6-3 to TRBJ2-2; D is unclear. The germline CDR1 and CDR2 sequences are MNHEY and SVGEGT. The CDR3 is 13 residues long. The V end was cut by 4 bases, the J end by 6 bases, with 9 bases between. CDR3 bases: TGTGCCAGCAGTTCGAGGTTGGCCGGGGAGCTGTTTTTT. It is translated as CASSSRLAGELFF.

J is TRBJ2-3 and V is TRBV25-1, with 10 nucleotides matching TRBD2. The CDR3 has 16 residues. CDR1 is MGHDK, CDR2 SYGVNS, per germline. V was pared by 5 bases and J by 2 bases, with 7 bases of the junction left unmatched. The CDR3, as DNA: TGTGCCAGCAGTCTGTATAGCGGGGGGTTCACAGATACGCAGTATTTT. The encoded protein is CASSLYSGGFTDTQYF. Together with reference TRBV25-1 and TRBJ2-3, the CDR3 gives the full variable domain: EADIYQTPRYLVIGTGKKITLECSQTMGHDKMYWYQQDPGMELHLIHYSYGVNSTEKGDLSSESTVSRIRTEHFPLTLESARPSHTSQYLCASSLYSGGFTDTQYFGPGTRLTVL.

The genes are TRBV6-6 and TRBJ2-4, with TRBD1 identical over 9 bases. V trimming: 2 bases; J trimming: 5 bases; junction bases outside the gene matches: 1. CDR1 and CDR2 from the germline V gene are MNHNY and SVGAGI (reference sequence). This CDR3 is built from 14 residues. CDR3 sequence (DNA): TGTGCCAGCAGTTACGGACAGGGGCAAAACATTCAGTACTTC. Translated: CASSYGQGQNIQYF.

In its sample, this clone was seen a few times. V usage is TRBV2 and J usage is TRBJ1-2, with 11 bases aligning to TRBD1. There are 16 residues in the CDR3. Trimming removed 2 bases from V and 8 bases from J; junction bases left unmatched: 10. Germline assignment: CDR1 SNHLY and CDR2 FYNNEI. The CDR3 region is CASSEPVGQGAGGYTF. CDR3 nucleotides: TGTGCCAGCAGTGAACCCGTCGGACAGGGGGCAGGGGGCTACACCTTC.

CDR3 region: CASRPTGNNYGYTF. In DNA, the CDR3 is TGTGCCAGCAGACCGACAGGGAATAACTATGGCTACACCTTC. The rearrangement uses TRBV28 and TRBJ1-2, with 7 positions matching TRBD1. After removal of 6 bases from V and 1 base from J, the junction contained 5 bases not matched to a gene. Germline CDR1 reads MDHEN; CDR2 reads SYDVKM. The CDR3 extends over 14 amino acids.

This clone has more than one count but fewer than ten. V is TRBV7-6 and J is TRBJ2-3, with a weak D call TRBD2 (6 bases). Germline V gene data show CDR1 as SGHVS and CDR2 as FNYEAQ. This CDR3 is built from 17 residues. Trimming cost V 0 bases and J 0 bases, with 13 bases left between them. CDR3 in amino acids: CASSLAPSAFSTDTQYF. CDR3 nucleotides: TGTGCCAGCAGCTTAGCTCCTAGCGCCTTTAGCACAGATACGCAGTATTTT. Using reference TRBV7-6 and TRBJ2-3 for the parts outside the CDR3, the full variable domain is GAGVSQSPRYKVTKRGQDVALRCDPISGHVSLYWYRQALGQGPEFLTYFNYEAQQDKSGLPNDRFSAERPEGSISTLTIQRTEQRDSAMYRCASSLAPSAFSTDTQYFGPGTRLTVL.

This clone is labeled as medium-sized. The CDR3 DNA follows: TGCGCCAGCAGCCAAGCCCCAGGAGTCGGGTACGAGCAGTACTTC. It yields the protein CASSQAPGVGYEQYF. This chain connects TRBV4-1 to TRBJ2-7; D is undetermined. This CDR3 is 15 amino acids long. The germline V and J ends were trimmed by 1 base and 4 bases, with 14 bases remaining between them. The germline gives CDR1 MGHRA, CDR2 YSYEKL.

This clone was recorded a few times. This chain links TRBV27 with TRBJ2-3, with D tentatively TRBD1 (5 bases). Germline CDR1 and CDR2: MNHEY and SMNVEV (reference sequence). The CDR3 spans 14 residues. As DNA, the CDR3 is TGTGCTTCAGGTACAGGCCGGCCAGCAGATACGCAGTATTTT. This encodes CASGTGRPADTQYF.